The T cell receptor beta chain under discussion was sequenced for a study of regulatory T cells in long-lasting Graves disease. With iRepertoire HTBI primers and Arm-PCR of CDR3 regions, TCR beta libraries were built. MiXCR was run by TCRdb on the multiplex PCR reads, yielding one entry per CDR3 protein. This sample has about 460,000 distinct CDR3 sequences, with approximately 23% found just once. Time point described: persistent/refractory GD, antithyroid drugs over 5 years with positive TRAb. From RNA extracted from PBMCs, the TCR library was made. CDR1 is MNHNS and CDR2 is SASEGT in the germline V gene. This CDR3 has 15 amino acids. Trimming pared 4 bases from V and 0 bases from J, leaving 9 bases between.

The starting material was peripheral blood mononuclear cells (PBMCs), obtained when the disease was refractory, from a patient treated with antithyroid drugs. The receptor comes from a female donor with Graves disease. The V call is TRBV6-1, the J call TRBJ2-2, with D possibly TRBD1 on 5 matching bases. DNA of the CDR3: TGTGCCAGCAGTGTAGGCAGGGCGAACACCGGGGAGCTGTTTTTT. This encodes CASSVGRANTGELFF.